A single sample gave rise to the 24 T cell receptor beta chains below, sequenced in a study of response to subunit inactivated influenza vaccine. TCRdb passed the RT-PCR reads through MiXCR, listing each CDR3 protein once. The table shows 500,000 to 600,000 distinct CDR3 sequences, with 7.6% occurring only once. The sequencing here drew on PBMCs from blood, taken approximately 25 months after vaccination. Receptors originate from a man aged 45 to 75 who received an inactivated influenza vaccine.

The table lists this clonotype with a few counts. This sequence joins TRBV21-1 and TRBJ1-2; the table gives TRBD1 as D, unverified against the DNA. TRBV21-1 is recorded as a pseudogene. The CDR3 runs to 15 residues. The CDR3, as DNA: TGTGCCAGCAGCACTCGAACAGGGGTGGCGTGTGGCTACACCTTC. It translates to CASSTRTGVACGYTF.

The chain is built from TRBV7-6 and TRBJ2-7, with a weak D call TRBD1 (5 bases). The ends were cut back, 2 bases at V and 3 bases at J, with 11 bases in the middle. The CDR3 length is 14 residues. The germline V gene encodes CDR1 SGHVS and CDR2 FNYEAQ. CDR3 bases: TGTGCCAGCAGCTTATATCTAGACAGCTACGAGCAGTACTTC. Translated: CASSLYLDSYEQYF.

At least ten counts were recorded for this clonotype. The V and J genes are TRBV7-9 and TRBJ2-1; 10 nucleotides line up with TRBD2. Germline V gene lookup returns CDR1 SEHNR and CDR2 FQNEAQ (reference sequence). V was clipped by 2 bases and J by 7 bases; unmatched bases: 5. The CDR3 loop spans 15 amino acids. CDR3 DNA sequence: TGTGCCAGCAGCTTATCTAGCGGGGGACTAAATGAGCAGTTCTTC. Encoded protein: CASSLSSGGLNEQFF.

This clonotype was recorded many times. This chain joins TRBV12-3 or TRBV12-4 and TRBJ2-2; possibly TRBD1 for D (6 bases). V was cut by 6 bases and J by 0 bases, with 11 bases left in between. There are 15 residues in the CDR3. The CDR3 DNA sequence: TGTGCCAGCAGACTACAGGGAACGAACACCGGGGAGCTGTTTTTT. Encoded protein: CASRLQGTNTGELFF.

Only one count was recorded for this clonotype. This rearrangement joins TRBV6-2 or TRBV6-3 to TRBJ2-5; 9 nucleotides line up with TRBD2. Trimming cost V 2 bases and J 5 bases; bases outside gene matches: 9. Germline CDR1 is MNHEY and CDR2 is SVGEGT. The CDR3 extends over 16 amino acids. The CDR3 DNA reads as TGTGCCAGCAGTTACGTTGCGGGAGGGCCGACGGAGACCCAGTACTTC. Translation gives CASSYVAGGPTETQYF.

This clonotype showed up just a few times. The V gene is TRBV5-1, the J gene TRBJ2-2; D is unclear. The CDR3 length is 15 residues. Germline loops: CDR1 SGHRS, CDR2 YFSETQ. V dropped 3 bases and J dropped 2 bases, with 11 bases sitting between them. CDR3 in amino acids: CASSSRVPNTGELFF. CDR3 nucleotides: TGCGCCAGCAGCTCGAGAGTGCCAAACACCGGGGAGCTGTTTTTT.

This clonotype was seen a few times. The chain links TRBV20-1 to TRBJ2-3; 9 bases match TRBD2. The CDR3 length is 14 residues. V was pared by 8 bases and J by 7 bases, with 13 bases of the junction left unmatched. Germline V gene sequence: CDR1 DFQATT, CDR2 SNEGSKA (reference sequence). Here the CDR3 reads CSTFVAGVDNTQYF. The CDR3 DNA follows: TGCAGTACCTTTGTAGCGGGAGTTGATAATACGCAGTATTTT.

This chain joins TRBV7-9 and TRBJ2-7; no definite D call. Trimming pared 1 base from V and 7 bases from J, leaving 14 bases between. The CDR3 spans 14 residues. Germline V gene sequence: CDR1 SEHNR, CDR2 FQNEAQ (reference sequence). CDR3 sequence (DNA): TGTGCCAGCAGCTTAGGACAAGGGCCAGTAGAGCAGTACTTC. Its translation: CASSLGQGPVEQYF.

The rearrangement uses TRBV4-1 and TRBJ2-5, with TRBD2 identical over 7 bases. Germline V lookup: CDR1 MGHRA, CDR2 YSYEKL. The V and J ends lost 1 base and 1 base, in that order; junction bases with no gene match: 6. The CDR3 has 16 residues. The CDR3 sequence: CASSQAWSSGQETQYF. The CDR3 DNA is TGCGCCAGCAGCCAAGCGTGGTCTAGCGGCCAAGAGACCCAGTACTTC.

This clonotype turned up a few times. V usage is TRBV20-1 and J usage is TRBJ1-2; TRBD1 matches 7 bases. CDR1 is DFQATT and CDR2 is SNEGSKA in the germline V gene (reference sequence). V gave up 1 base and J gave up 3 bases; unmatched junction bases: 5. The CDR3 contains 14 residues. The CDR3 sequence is CSARAGGQDYGYTF. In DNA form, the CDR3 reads TGCAGTGCTAGAGCAGGGGGTCAGGACTATGGCTACACCTTC.

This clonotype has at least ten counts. In nucleotides, the CDR3 is TGCGCCAGCAGCCAAGATCAAGTGGGCGTCAACACCGGGGAGCTGTTTTTT. It specifies CASSQDQVGVNTGELFF. This rearrangement joins TRBV4-3 to TRBJ2-2, with D uncertain. Trimming removed 0 bases at V and 2 bases at J, with 13 bases between. CDR1 LGHNA and CDR2 YSLEER come from the germline V gene. CDR3 length: 17 residues.

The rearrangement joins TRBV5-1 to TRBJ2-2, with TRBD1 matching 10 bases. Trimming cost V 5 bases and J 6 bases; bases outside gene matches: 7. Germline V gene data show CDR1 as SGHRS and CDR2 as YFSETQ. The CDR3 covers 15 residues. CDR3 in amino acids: CASRTGTGVPGELFF. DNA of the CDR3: TGCGCCAGCAGGACCGGGACAGGGGTCCCCGGGGAGCTGTTTTTT. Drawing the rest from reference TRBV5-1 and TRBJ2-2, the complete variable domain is KAGVTQTPRYLIKTRGQQVTLSCSPISGHRSVSWYQQTPGQGLQFLFEYFSETQRNKGNFPGRFSGRQFSNSRSEMNVSTLELGDSALYLCASRTGTGVPGELFFGEGSRLTVL.

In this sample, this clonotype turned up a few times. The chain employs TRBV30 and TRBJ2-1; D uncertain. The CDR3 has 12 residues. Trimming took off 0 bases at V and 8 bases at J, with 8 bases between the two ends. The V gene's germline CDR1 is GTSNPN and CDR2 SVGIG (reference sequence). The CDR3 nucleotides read TGTGCCTGGAGTGTTTTTGGGCATGAGCAGTTCTTC. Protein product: CAWSVFGHEQFF.

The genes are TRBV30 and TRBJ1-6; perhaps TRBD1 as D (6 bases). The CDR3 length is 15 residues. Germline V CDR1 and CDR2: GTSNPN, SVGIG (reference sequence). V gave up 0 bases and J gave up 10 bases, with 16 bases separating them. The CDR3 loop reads CAWSVSFRGGSPLHF. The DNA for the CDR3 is TGTGCCTGGAGTGTATCTTTCAGGGGAGGATCACCCCTCCACTTT.

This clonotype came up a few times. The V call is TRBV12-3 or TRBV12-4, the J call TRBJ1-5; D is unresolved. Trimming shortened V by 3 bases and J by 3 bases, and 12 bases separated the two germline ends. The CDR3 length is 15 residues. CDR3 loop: CASSLASGNNQPQHF. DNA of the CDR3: TGTGCCAGCAGTTTGGCGTCAGGTAACAATCAGCCCCAGCATTTT.

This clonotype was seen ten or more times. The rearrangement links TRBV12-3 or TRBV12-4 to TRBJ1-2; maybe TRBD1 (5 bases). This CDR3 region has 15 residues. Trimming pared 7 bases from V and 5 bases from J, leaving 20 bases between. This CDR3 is CASTPRPGGGYGYTF. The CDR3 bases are TGTGCCAGCACCCCTAGGCCTGGGGGGGGTTATGGCTACACCTTC.

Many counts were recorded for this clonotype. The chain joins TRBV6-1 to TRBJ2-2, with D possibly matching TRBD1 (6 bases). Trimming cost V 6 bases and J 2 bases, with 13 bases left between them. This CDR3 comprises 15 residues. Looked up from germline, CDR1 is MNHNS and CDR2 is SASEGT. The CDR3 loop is CASSPDRINTGELFF. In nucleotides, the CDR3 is TGTGCCAGCAGCCCTGACAGGATAAACACCGGGGAGCTGTTTTTT.

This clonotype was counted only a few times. This chain's CDR3 is CASSQGGRISEAFF. CDR3 sequence (DNA): TGTGCCAGCAGTCAAGGGGGGCGCATCTCTGAAGCTTTCTTT. This chain uses TRBV12-3 or TRBV12-4 with TRBJ1-1, with a tentative D call TRBD1 (6 bases). The V gene lost 5 bases and the J gene lost 6 bases, with 16 bases spanning the gap. The CDR3 loop spans 14 amino acids.

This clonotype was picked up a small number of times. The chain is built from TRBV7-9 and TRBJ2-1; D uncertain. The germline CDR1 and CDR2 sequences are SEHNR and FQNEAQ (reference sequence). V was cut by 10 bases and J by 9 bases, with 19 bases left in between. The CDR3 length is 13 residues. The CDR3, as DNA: TGTGCCACCCAATTCGGTTCTCTCAGTGAGCAGTTCTTC. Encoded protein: CATQFGSLSEQFF.

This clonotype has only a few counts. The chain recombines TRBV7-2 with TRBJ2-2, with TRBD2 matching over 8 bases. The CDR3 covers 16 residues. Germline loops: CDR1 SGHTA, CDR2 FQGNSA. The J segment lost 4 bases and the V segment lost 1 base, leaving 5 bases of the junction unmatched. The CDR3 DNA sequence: TGTGCCAGCAGCTTAGATCGGGGGGGGGTCACCGGGGAGCTGTTTTTT. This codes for CASSLDRGGVTGELFF.

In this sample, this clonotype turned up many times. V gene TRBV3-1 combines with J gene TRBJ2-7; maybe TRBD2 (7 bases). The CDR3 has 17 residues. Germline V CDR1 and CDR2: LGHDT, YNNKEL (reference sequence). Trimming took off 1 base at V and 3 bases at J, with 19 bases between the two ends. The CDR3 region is CASSQAGGADIFYEQYF. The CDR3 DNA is TGTGCCAGCAGCCAAGCGGGGGGCGCGGATATTTTCTACGAGCAGTACTTC.

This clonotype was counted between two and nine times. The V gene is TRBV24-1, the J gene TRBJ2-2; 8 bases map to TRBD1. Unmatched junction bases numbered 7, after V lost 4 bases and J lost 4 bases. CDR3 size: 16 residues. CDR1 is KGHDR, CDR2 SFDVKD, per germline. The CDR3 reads CATSERRTGSTGELFF. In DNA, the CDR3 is TGTGCCACCAGTGAGAGGCGGACAGGGTCCACCGGGGAGCTGTTTTTT.

Written as DNA, the CDR3 is TGTGCCAGCAGCGGTATCTACCCGAAAAACAGGGGAAGGGTGACCCAGTACTTC. This gives the protein CASSGIYPKNRGRVTQYF. The chain recombines TRBV5-5 with TRBJ2-5, with 7 nucleotides matching TRBD1. From germline, CDR1 is SGHKS and CDR2 YYEKEE (reference sequence). The CDR3 covers 18 residues. Unmatched junction bases numbered 22, after V lost 4 bases and J lost 7 bases. The variable domain in full, completed from reference TRBV5-5 and TRBJ2-5, reads DAGVTQSPTHLIKTRGQQVTLRCSPISGHKSVSWYQQVLGQGPQFIFQYYEKEERGRGNFPDRFSARQFPNYSSELNVNALLLGDSALYLCASSGIYPKNRGRVTQYFGPGTRLLVL.

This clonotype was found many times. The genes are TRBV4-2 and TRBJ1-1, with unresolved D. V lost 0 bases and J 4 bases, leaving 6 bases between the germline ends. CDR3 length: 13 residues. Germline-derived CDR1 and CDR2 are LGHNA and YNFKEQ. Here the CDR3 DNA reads TGTGCCAGCAGCCAAGATCTGGGCACTGAAGCTTTCTTT. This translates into CASSQDLGTEAFF.